This record looks at one T cell receptor (beta chain) sequence and its context. How the authors handled the data: Estimation of nucleated cell counts was performed using reference gene primer amplification. Sequencing used immunoSEQ multiplex PCR; TCRdb keeps in-frame clones, though not all of them. The DNA was the basis for D and trimming; V, J and clone size are from that table. The sample has roughly 86,000 clones, 80% to 85% seen once. These data originate in a study of blood T cell repertoires in COVID-19. Study-wide background: The United States, Italy and Spain supplied acute and convalescent COVID-19 samples. PBMCs, B-cell-depleted T cells, or T cells were the source of the cDNA or gDNA that made up the material.

This receptor was obtained from a man aged 55 to 70 with acute or convalescent COVID-19. Sequencing was performed on peripheral blood.

CDR3 nucleotide sequence: TGTGCCAGCAGCGTAGGGGAGACAACAACTAATGAAAAACTGTTTTTT. Protein product: CASSVGETTTNEKLFF. The chain uses TRBV9 and TRBJ1-4; D is undetermined. The CDR3 is 16 residues long. V gave up 0 bases and J gave up 0 bases, with 9 bases separating them. Germline V gene lookup returns CDR1 SGDLS and CDR2 YYNGEE.